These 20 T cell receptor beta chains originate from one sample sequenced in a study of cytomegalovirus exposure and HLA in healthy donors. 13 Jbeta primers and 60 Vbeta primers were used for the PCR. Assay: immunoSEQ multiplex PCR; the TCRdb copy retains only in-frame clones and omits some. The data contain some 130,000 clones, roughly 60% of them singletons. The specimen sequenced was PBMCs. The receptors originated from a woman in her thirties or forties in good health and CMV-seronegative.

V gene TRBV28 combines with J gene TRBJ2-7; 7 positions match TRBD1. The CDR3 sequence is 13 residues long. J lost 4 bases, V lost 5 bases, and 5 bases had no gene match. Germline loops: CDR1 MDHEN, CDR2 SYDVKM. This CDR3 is CASSRTGEYEQYF. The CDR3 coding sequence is TGTGCCAGCAGTAGGACAGGTGAATACGAGCAGTACTTC.

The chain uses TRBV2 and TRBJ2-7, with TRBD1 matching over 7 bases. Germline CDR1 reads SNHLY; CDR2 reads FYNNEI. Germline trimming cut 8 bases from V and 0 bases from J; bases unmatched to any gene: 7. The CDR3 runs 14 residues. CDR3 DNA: TGTGCCAGCGTCCGGGACAGTACCTCCTACGAGCAGTACTTC. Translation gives CASVRDSTSYEQYF.

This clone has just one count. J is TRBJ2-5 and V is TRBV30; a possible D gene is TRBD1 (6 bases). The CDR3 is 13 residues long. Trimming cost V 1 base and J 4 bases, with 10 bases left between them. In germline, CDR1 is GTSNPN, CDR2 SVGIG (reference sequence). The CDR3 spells CAWSAGTTETQYF. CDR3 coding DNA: TGTGCCTGGAGTGCGGGGACAACAGAGACCCAGTACTTC.

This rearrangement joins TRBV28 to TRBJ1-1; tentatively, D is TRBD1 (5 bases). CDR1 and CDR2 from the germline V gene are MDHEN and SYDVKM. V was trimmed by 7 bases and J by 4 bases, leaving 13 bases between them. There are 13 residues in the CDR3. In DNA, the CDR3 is TGTGCCAGCATAGGCCCGACAGTCACTGAAGCTTTCTTT. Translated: CASIGPTVTEAFF.

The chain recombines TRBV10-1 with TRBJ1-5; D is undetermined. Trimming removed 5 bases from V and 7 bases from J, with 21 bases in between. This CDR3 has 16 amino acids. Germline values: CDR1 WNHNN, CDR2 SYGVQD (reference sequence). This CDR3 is CASSTIRRMENQPQHF. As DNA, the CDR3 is TGCGCCAGCAGTACCATTAGGAGGATGGAAAACCAGCCCCAGCATTTT.

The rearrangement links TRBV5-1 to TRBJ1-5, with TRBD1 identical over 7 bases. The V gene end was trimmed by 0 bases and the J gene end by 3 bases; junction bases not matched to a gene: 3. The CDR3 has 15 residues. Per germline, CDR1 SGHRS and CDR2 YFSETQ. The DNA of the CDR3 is TGCGCCAGCAGCTTGGAGGGGGCATACAATCAGCCCCAGCATTTT. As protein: CASSLEGAYNQPQHF.

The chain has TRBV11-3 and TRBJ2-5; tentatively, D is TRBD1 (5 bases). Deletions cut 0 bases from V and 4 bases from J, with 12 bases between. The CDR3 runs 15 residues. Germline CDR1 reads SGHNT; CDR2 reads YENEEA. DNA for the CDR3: TGTGCCAGCAGCTTAGAAGGAAATCAGGGAGAGACCCAGTACTTC. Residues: CASSLEGNQGETQYF.

As DNA, the CDR3 is TGTGCCAGCAGCTTAATGGGCGGGTGGGGACAGGGTGGCGAAACGTACGAGCAGTACTTC. Translating it yields CASSLMGGWGQGGETYEQYF. This chain links TRBV7-3 with TRBJ2-7; 9 positions match TRBD1. Trimming cost V 1 base and J 4 bases; bases outside gene matches: 20. The CDR3 sequence is 20 residues long. The germline CDR1 and CDR2 sequences are SGHTA and FQGTGA.

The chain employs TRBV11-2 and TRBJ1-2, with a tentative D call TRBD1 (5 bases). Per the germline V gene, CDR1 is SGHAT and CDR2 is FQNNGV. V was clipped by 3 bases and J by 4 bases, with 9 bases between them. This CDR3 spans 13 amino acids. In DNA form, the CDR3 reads TGTGCCAGCAGCTTGCCGGGGGGCTATGGCTACACCTTC. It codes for CASSLPGGYGYTF.

CDR3 loop: CASSLGSGREYEQYF. CDR3 nucleotide sequence: TGTGCCAGCAGCTTGGGGAGCGGGCGGGAATACGAGCAGTACTTC. V and J are TRBV5-4 and TRBJ2-7, with D perhaps matching TRBD2 (6 bases). The V end lost 0 bases, the J end lost 4 bases, and 14 bases lay between the germline ends. The germline gives CDR1 SGHNT, CDR2 YYREEE (reference sequence). There are 15 residues in the CDR3.

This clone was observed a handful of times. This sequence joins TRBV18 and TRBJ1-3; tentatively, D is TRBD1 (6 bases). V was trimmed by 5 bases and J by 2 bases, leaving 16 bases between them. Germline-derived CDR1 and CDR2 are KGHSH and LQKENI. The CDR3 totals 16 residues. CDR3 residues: CASSGGQPQTGNTIYF. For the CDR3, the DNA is TGTGCCAGCTCAGGGGGACAACCTCAGACTGGAAACACCATATATTTT. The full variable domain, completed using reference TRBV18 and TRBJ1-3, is NAGVMQNPRHLVRRRGQEARLRCSPMKGHSHVYWYRQLPEEGLKFMVYLQKENIIDESGMPKERFSAEFPKEGPSILRIQQVVRGDSAAYFCASSGGQPQTGNTIYFGEGSWLTVV.

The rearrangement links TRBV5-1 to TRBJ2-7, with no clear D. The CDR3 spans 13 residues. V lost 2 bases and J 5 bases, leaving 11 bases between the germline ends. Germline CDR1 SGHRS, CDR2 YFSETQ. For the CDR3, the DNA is TGCGCCAGCAGCTTAGAAACCGCGGACGAGCAGTACTTC. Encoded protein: CASSLETADEQYF.

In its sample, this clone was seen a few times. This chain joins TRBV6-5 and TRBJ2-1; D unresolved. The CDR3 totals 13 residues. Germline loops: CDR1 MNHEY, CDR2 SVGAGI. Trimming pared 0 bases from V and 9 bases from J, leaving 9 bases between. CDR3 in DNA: TGTGCCAGCAGTTACTCGAGAGGTACTGAGCAGTTCTTC. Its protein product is CASSYSRGTEQFF.

The CDR3 region has the DNA TGTGCCAGCAGTCCCCCGCGCCGGGGGTCCTATGGCTACACCTTC. It is translated as CASSPPRRGSYGYTF. The rearrangement uses TRBV28 and TRBJ1-2, with D perhaps matching TRBD1 (5 bases). CDR1 and CDR2 from the germline V gene are MDHEN and SYDVKM. The germline V and J ends were trimmed by 5 bases and 4 bases, with 17 bases remaining between them. CDR3 length: 15 residues.

This CDR3 reads CASSVSDSPNEKLFF. The CDR3 DNA follows: TGCGCCAGCAGTGTAAGTGACAGTCCAAATGAAAAACTGTTTTTT. The rearrangement links TRBV5-1 to TRBJ1-4, with D possibly being TRBD1 (5 bases). CDR3 size: 15 residues. CDR1 and CDR2 from the germline V gene are SGHRS and YFSETQ. V lost 5 bases and J 5 bases, leaving 16 bases between the germline ends.

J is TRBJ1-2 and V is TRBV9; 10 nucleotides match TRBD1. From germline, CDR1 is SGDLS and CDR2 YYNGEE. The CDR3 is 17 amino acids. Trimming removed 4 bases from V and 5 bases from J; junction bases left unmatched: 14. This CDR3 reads CASSYGTGELETYGYTF. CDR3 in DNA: TGTGCCAGCAGCTATGGGACAGGGGAATTGGAAACTTATGGCTACACCTTC.

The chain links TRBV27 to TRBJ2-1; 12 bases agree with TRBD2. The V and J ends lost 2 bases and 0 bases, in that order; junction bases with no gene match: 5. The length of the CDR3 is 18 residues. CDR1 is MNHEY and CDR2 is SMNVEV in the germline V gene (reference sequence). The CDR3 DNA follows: TGTGCCAGCAGTTTAGGGACTAGCGGGCCGAGCTCCTACAATGAGCAGTTCTTC. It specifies CASSLGTSGPSSYNEQFF.

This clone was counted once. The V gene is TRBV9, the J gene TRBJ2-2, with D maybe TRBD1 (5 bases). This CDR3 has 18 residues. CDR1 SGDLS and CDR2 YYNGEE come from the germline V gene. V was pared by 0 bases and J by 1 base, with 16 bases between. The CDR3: CASSVALKDTGNTGELFF. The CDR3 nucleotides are TGTGCCAGCAGCGTAGCCCTTAAGGACACGGGGAACACCGGGGAGCTGTTTTTT. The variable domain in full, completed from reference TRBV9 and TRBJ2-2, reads DSGVTQTPKHLITATGQRVTLRCSPRSGDLSVYWYQQSLDQGLQFLIQYYNGEERAKGNILERFSAQQFPDLHSELNLSSLELGDSALYFCASSVALKDTGNTGELFFGEGSRLTVL.

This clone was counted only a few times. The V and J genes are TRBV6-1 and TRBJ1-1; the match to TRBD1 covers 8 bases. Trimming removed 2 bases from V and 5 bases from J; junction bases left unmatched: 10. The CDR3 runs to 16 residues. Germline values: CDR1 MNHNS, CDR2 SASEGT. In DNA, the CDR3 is TGTGCCAGCAGTGAACCTGGAGTCAGGGGGCGAACTGAAGCTTTCTTT. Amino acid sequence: CASSEPGVRGRTEAFF.

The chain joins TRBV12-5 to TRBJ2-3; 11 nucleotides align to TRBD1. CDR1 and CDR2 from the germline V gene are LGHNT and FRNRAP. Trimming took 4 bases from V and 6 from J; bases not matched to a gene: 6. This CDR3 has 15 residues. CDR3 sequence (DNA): TGTGCTAGTGGTTCCGGACAGGGGGCAGCTGATACGCAGTATTTT. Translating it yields CASGSGQGAADTQYF.